This is a list of T cell receptor beta chains from one sample in a study of T cell repertoires in cytomegalovirus infection. TCRdb re-called the reads with MiXCR, one entry per CDR3 protein. The sample yields approximately 470,000 distinct CDR3 sequences, roughly 46% seen once. No antigen is known for these receptors. The specimen comprised cultured PBMCs, sampled from culture after CMV antigen stimulation. The receptor source for this set is a human donor in good health (CMV status not recorded). Some clones in this sample may be carry-over from other donors' samples. The CDR3 runs from the conserved cysteine through the conserved F or W. The D gene is left open where the match is weak. The size entry is marked missing in some rows and otherwise reads once, few, many or a size class.

D	size	J	V	CDR3	DNA
TRBD1	-	TRBJ1-4	TRBV9	CASSLDRGGEKLFF	TGTGCCAGCAGCCTTGACAGGGGGGGCGAAAAACTGTTTTTT
-	few	TRBJ1-2	TRBV4-1	CASSQRTVSGGYTF	TGCGCCAGCAGCCAGAGGACAGTGAGCGGGGGCTACACCTTC
TRBD2	-	TRBJ2-1	TRBV18	CASSPKVLAGDNEQFF	TGTGCCAGCTCACCAAAAGTCCTAGCGGGAGACAATGAGCAGTTCTTC
-	-	TRBJ2-1	TRBV27	CASSLRRGNEQFF	TGTGCCAGCAGTTTAAGGCGGGGCAATGAGCAGTTCTTC
TRBD1	few	TRBJ2-5	TRBV7-2	CASSHWGQGSEETQYF	TGTGCCAGCAGCCATTGGGGACAGGGTAGCGAAGAGACCCAGTACTTC
TRBD1	-	TRBJ2-7	TRBV7-8	CASSGRTGASYEQYF	TGTGCCAGCAGCGGAAGGACAGGGGCCTCCTACGAGCAGTACTTC
-	-	TRBJ2-7	TRBV19	CASSIARGSEQYF	TGTGCCAGTAGTATCGCTCGAGGTAGCGAGCAGTACTTC
-	many	TRBJ1-3	TRBV7-2	CASSSGTLTMGPGNTIYF	TGTGCCAGCAGTTCCGGGACATTAACCATGGGACCTGGAAACACCATATATTTT
TRBD1	-	TRBJ1-3	TRBV7-9	CASSFGSQGDTIYF	TGTGCCAGCAGCTTTGGATCACAGGGGGACACCATATATTTT
TRBD1	-	TRBJ2-1	TRBV6-2/TRBV6-3	CASSLLGLGGYEQFF	TGTGCCAGCAGTCTGTTGGGCCTAGGGGGCTATGAGCAGTTCTTC
TRBD2	-	TRBJ2-1	TRBV7-2	CASSQRGSSYNEQFF	TGTGCCAGCAGCCAGCGGGGGAGCTCCTACAATGAGCAGTTCTTC
TRBD1	few	TRBJ1-2	TRBV6-5	CASSYRDRALGGYTF	TGTGCCAGCAGTTACCGGGACAGGGCTCTGGGTGGCTACACCTTC
-	-	TRBJ1-4	TRBV20-1	CSAPTDGGDEKLFF	TGCAGTGCTCCCACCGACGGAGGAGATGAAAAACTGTTTTTT
-	-	TRBJ2-7	TRBV10-3	CAISVSYEQYF	TGTGCCATCAGTGTTTCCTACGAGCAGTACTTC
TRBD1	once	TRBJ2-7	TRBV20-1	CSARDRTTGDEQYF	TGCAGTGCTAGAGATCGGACCACAGGGGACGAGCAGTACTTC
TRBD2	-	TRBJ2-5	TRBV7-2	CASSSISGSETQYF	TGTGCCAGCAGCTCGATTAGCGGGAGCGAGACCCAGTACTTC
TRBD2	few	TRBJ2-1	TRBV12-5	CASGLVGPGLAGGYNEQFF	TGTGCTAGTGGTTTGGTTGGCCCGGGACTAGCGGGAGGCTACAATGAGCAGTTCTTC
-	few	TRBJ1-1	TRBV7-8	CASSSEYRPQNTEAFF	TGTGCCAGCAGCTCCGAATATAGACCGCAGAACACTGAAGCTTTCTTT
-	-	TRBJ2-7	TRBV7-2	CASSLYLQYEQYF	TGTGCCAGCAGCTTATACCTCCAATACGAGCAGTACTTC
TRBD2	-	TRBJ2-4	TRBV6-1	CASSAVAGLAKNIQYF	TGTGCCAGCAGTGCGGTAGCGGGCCTAGCCAAAAACATTCAGTACTTC
TRBD1	few	TRBJ2-3	TRBV7-6	CASSHRGESDTQYF	TGTGCCAGCAGCCACAGGGGGGAGTCAGATACGCAGTATTTT
-	-	TRBJ2-7	TRBV7-2	CASSLGRGIGEQYF	TGTGCCAGCAGCTTAGGCCGGGGGATCGGCGAGCAGTACTTC
-	-	TRBJ2-2	TRBV5-6	CASSLGWDNTGELFF	TGTGCCAGCAGCTTGGGGTGGGACAACACCGGGGAGCTGTTTTTT
-	-	TRBJ1-6	TRBV5-8	CASSLGPGAYYNSPLHF	TGTGCCAGCAGCTTGGGTCCAGGCGCTTATTATAATTCACCCCTCCACTTT
TRBD1	few	TRBJ1-5	TRBV7-2	CASSTHSGTGLNQPQHF	TGTGCCAGCAGCACTCACTCCGGGACAGGGCTTAATCAGCCCCAGCATTTT
TRBD2	-	TRBJ2-3	TRBV6-2/TRBV6-3	CASRLAGDDTQYF	TGTGCCAGCCGTCTAGCGGGAGACGATACGCAGTATTTT
-	few	TRBJ1-1	TRBV7-6	CASSLSTVTEAFF	TGTGCCAGCAGCTTATCTACGGTCACTGAAGCTTTCTTT
TRBD2	-	TRBJ2-5	TRBV7-8	CASSFPSGISETQYF	TGTGCCAGCAGCTTTCCTAGCGGGATTTCAGAGACCCAGTACTTC
TRBD2	-	TRBJ2-7	TRBV20-1	CSARIGVGAGGSYEQYF	TGCAGTGCGAGGATAGGCGTTGGGGCGGGAGGCTCCTACGAGCAGTACTTC
-	-	TRBJ2-1	TRBV5-4	CASSIPVGTDANEQFF	TGTGCCAGCAGCATCCCGGTGGGGACTGACGCCAATGAGCAGTTCTTC
TRBD2	-	TRBJ2-1	TRBV7-6	CASSLELAGGRDEQFF	TGTGCCAGCAGCTTAGAGCTAGCGGGAGGTCGGGATGAGCAGTTCTTC
TRBD2	few	TRBJ2-1	TRBV7-9	CASSLGGTSGYNEQFF	TGTGCCAGCAGCTTGGGGGGGACTAGCGGATACAATGAGCAGTTCTTC
-	few	TRBJ2-3	TRBV19	CASRGQQPSTDTQYF	TGTGCCAGTAGGGGACAACAGCCTAGCACAGATACGCAGTATTTT
-	-	TRBJ2-3	TRBV19	CASSIMATDTQYF	TGTGCCAGTAGTATCATGGCCACAGATACGCAGTATTTT
-	few	TRBJ1-1	TRBV27	CASSRGGGLAFF	TGTGCCAGCAGTCGAGGGGGGGGGCTAGCTTTCTTT
-	once	TRBJ2-1	TRBV12-5	CASGLVPVASSYNEQFF	TGTGCTAGTGGTTTGGTCCCCGTGGCTAGCTCCTACAATGAGCAGTTCTTC
-	-	TRBJ2-6	TRBV27	CASSLWGISSSGANVLTF	TGTGCCAGCAGTTTATGGGGTATTTCTAGCTCTGGGGCCAACGTCCTGACTTTC
TRBD2	-	TRBJ2-1	TRBV15	CATSRVTGGTYNEQFF	TGTGCCACCAGCAGAGTAACGGGAGGTACCTACAATGAGCAGTTCTTC
-	few	TRBJ2-3	TRBV5-1	CASSLAGRPSTDTQYF	TGCGCCAGCAGCTTAGCAGGACGGCCTAGCACAGATACGCAGTATTTT
TRBD2	-	TRBJ2-2	TRBV12-5	CASGSSGIRNTGELFF	TGTGCTAGTGGTTCTAGCGGGATTCGTAACACCGGGGAGCTGTTTTTT
-	-	TRBJ2-7	TRBV7-2	CASSSLDVTYEQYF	TGTGCCAGCAGCTCCTTGGACGTGACCTACGAGCAGTACTTC
TRBD2	-	TRBJ2-7	TRBV6-2/TRBV6-3	CASRLTSGRSYEQYF	TGTGCCAGCAGATTGACTAGCGGGAGGTCCTACGAGCAGTACTTC
-	-	TRBJ1-5	TRBV7-8	CASSPDNKSNQPQHF	TGTGCCAGCAGCCCGGATAACAAGAGCAATCAGCCCCAGCATTTT
-	-	TRBJ1-2	TRBV12-3/TRBV12-4	CASSFTRRNGYTF	TGTGCCAGCAGCTTTACCAGGAGGAATGGCTACACCTTC
TRBD1	-	TRBJ1-1	TRBV12-3/TRBV12-4	CASSFVGGVLAFF	TGTGCCAGCAGTTTTGTAGGGGGCGTCTTGGCTTTCTTT
TRBD2	few	TRBJ2-3	TRBV6-6	CASSAWASGSTDTQYF	TGTGCCAGCAGTGCCTGGGCTAGCGGGAGCACAGATACGCAGTATTTT